This note documents a single TCR beta chain sequence. Its specificity is unknown. The data originate from a study of blood T cells in healthy people across ages. Study-wide findings and caveats: PBMC samples, being unsorted, prevented any conclusive comparison of naive and antigen-experienced cells. Naive T cell percentage by flow cytometry tracked strongly with beta diversity.

A second PCR, run for about 7 to 11 cycles, used a sample-barcoded 5' primer plus a J-beta primer mix. Individual samples furnished no less than 2.5 million CDR3-containing paired-end reads apiece. MiXCR was run by TCRdb on the 5' RACE reads, yielding one entry per CDR3 protein. The sample contains approximately 800,000 distinct CDR3 sequences, approximately 24% of which appear only once. This CDR3 comprises 12 residues. The V gene lost 6 bases and the J gene lost 4 bases, with 8 bases spanning the gap. The sample also formed part of further work on T cells of mothers and their children. According to that study: Pairs that are related and pairs that are unrelated have TCR recombination output shaped similarly by thymic selection.

Specimen: blood. The chain has TRBV12-3 or TRBV12-4 and TRBJ2-3; D remains unclear. The receptor was derived from a boy between 5 and 17 years old in good health. CDR3 DNA: TGTGCCAGCAGCCAGACTTCAGATACGCAGTATTTT. Translation gives CASSQTSDTQYF.